Given below is one TCR beta chain in context. This clonotype was counted only a few times. Its antigen is currently not known. Base qualities are not recorded, but no much larger clone differs from it by a single base. This entry is derived from a study of regulatory T cells in long-lasting Graves disease (dated by TCRdb to about 2021). Regarding the complete study: In the newly diagnosed Graves' disease group, patients had been taking antithyroid drugs for less than 3 months. The study was registered as a clinical trial and conducted in China. Persistent Graves' disease patients were compared with newly diagnosed Graves' disease patients by peripheral blood TCR sequencing and RNA sequencing. A total of around 33 samples underwent TCR sequencing, from 13 patients with persistent Graves' disease and 20 or so patients with newly diagnosed Graves' disease.

Library method: multiplex PCR. This sample was sequenced with an Illumina HiSeq 4000. CDR3 regions were amplified by Arm-PCR with iRepertoire HTBI primers to construct TCR beta libraries. Before sequencing, the PCR products went through gel purification. As for the authors' bioinformatics: Gene usage analysis of CDR3 amino acid clonotypes relied on the approximately 68 TRBV and 15 or so TRBJ segments identified across samples. COPE and FqMerger were used to merge the filtered high-quality paired reads into contigs. BLAST was used to align contigs to IMGT TRBV, TRBD and TRBJ reference genes, and CDR3 was defined according to IMGT. Highly expanded clones were defined as clonotypes with a frequency above 0.1%. Shannon entropy served as the measure of repertoire diversity, while the Gini coefficient captured V-J evenness. Public clonotypes were defined as clonotypes shared by more than one individual. TCRdb reworked the public reads: Q25 trimming with fastp, MiXCR clone assembly, productive beta chains retained. Identical CDR3 protein sequences are pooled into one entry, listed with their most common genes and DNA. The V and J calls shown here were made by TCRdb, not taken from the authors' results. The sample records 400,000 to 500,000 distinct CDR3 sequences, 13% to 15% of which are singletons. The ten largest clones capture over 15% of the sample.

Taken from the germline V gene, the CDR1 and CDR2 loops are SGHTA and FQGNSA. Spanning cysteine to phenylalanine, the CDR3 consists of 14 amino acids. The entry retains the CDR3 DNA only, 42 bases that are in frame from base 1. A distance of 14 bases separates the germline ends of V and J, which lose 2 bases and 9 bases respectively. Per the publication, the time point label means: newly diagnosed GD, antithyroid drugs for less than 3 months. RNA was extracted from PBMCs in TRIzol for both TCR sequencing and RNA sequencing. The diagnosis of Graves' disease followed American Thyroid Association guidelines. Patients were recruited from an endocrinology department in Xi'an, China. From each patient, around 9.3 milliliters of peripheral blood was collected into an EDTA anticoagulant tube. PBMCs were isolated by Ficoll Paque Plus density gradient separation without further T cell sorting. An Agilent 2100 Bioanalyzer and agarose gel were used to check RNA quality, and a NanoDrop 2000 was used to measure RNA concentration.

Points the paper makes about the study in general: Only the TCR beta chain was sequenced and analyzed. Because the primary lesion, thyroid tissue, could not be accessed, the study looked at peripheral blood alone. The authors noted that the small sample size was a limitation that may lower accuracy. More public clonotypes were shared among persistent patients (over 2,500) than among newly diagnosed patients (966). Compared with newly diagnosed patients, persistent Graves' disease patients had lower TCR Shannon entropy and fewer highly expanded clones, which suggests clonal expansion. Preferential use of TRBV28, TRBJ1-2 and TRBJ2-5 was observed in persistent disease, whereas TRBV20-1 and TRBJ2-1 were favored in newly diagnosed disease.

The data also belong to a second study, concerning T cells in Graves' hyperthyroidism and ophthalmopathy. The second study's authors report: Stable Graves' hyperthyroidism was defined as the absence of progression to ophthalmopathy over 18 months of follow-up. Hyperthyroidism patients were aged 18 to 65 years and newly diagnosed, with disease duration of less than 2 months. Exclusion was applied to patients with uncontrolled infections, other autoimmune diseases, pregnancy or lactation. Diagnoses were based on clinical symptoms, serum thyroxine and TRAb, thyroid ultrasound and orbital computed tomography. For the first round of RT-PCR on the TCR CDR3, the HTBI primer set was used together with the Qiagen OneStep RT-PCR kit. Most expanded thyroid clonotypes (frequency above 0.001) were also detected in blood, a finding suggesting that blood repertoires may reflect thyroid immune responses. A 13 V-J signature model separated ophthalmopathy from stable hyperthyroidism, with 87.88% sensitivity and around 84% specificity in cross-validation and 80%/75% in testing. During validation, the model predicted progression to ophthalmopathy a median of around six months ahead of onset, with around 70% sensitivity and 72% to 80% specificity. To identify TCR V-J signatures that set the groups apart, the researchers used a discovery cohort of roughly 100 patients, made up of around 40 with Graves' ophthalmopathy and 55 to 65 with stable Graves' hyperthyroidism. Prospective prediction of ophthalmopathy was tested in an independent validation cohort of approximately 19 hyperthyroidism patients and some 17 patients who later progressed to ophthalmopathy. The 100 discovery patients were divided at random into training and test sets in a 7:3 ratio. In addition, the study compared T-cell repertoires in thyroid tissue and in blood from six Graves' hyperthyroidism patients. After blood sampling, hyperthyroidism patients were treated with methimazole at a starting dose of 30 mg daily, and ophthalmopathy patients were treated with high-dose intravenous methylprednisolone. The libraries were constructed in a second round of multiplex PCR and then size-selected and purified. Libraries were sequenced paired-end with 100 bp reads on an Illumina HiSeq2000. Raw data were processed with SOAPnuke, discarding reads with adapters, uncalled bases, mean Phred below 15, or no exact constant-primer or identifier match. COPE v1.2.5 was used to merge the high-quality paired reads, and each unique nucleotide sequence was defined as a clonotype. Clonotypes were aligned to IMGT TRBV, TRBD and TRBJ reference segments using MiTCR v1.1. The analysis was restricted to V-J combinations with a frequency above 0.0001, which together covered about 99% of the repertoires. A TCS score was defined as the ratio between F50 (clonal expansion) and ExV (chaos), using BLOSUM62-based TCRdist between CDR3 peptides within each V-J. Welch's t-statistics and random forest reduced fewer than 550 V-J features to about 12, which were used in a naive Bayes classifier (R e1071). No statistical method was used to fix the sample size in advance, and group allocation was not hidden from the investigators. The paper describes TCR Vbeta CDR3 sequencing of 135 peripheral blood samples, made up of roughly 40 ophthalmopathy patients, 70 to 75 hyperthyroidism patients and roughly 17 progressor patients.

The V and J segments used are TRBV7-2 and TRBJ2-1, with an unclear D gene assignment. The origin of this receptor is a woman aged 45-60 years with Graves disease. Donor details come from another sample of the same person, matched by shared clones. Sequences were derived from peripheral blood mononuclear cells (PBMCs), sampled at new diagnosis, from a patient treated with antithyroid drugs. The CDR3 protein is CASSLLRLRGEQFF. The DNA sequence is given as TGTGCCAGCAGCTTATTGCGTTTACGAGGTGAGCAGTTCTTC. With all but the CDR3 taken from the reference TRBV7-2 and TRBJ2-1 genes, the full variable domain is: GAGVSQSPSNKVTEKGKDVELRCDPISGHTALYWYRQSLGQGLEFLIYFQGNSAPDKSGLPSDRFSAERTGGSVSTLTIQRTQQEDSAVYLCASSLLRLRGEQFFGPGTRLTVL.